A selection of T cell receptor beta chains follows, all from one sample in a study of T cell changes during pregnancy in multiple sclerosis. TCRdb's table, derived via immunoSEQ multiplex PCR, lists solely in-frame clones and lacks some. The sample carries some 110,000 clones, roughly nine tenths recorded once. Sequenced here: peripheral blood, sampled in the third trimester of pregnancy. All receptors derive from a female donor with multiple sclerosis, enrolled in a pregnancy study. CDR3s include the opening cysteine and the closing phenylalanine or tryptophan. The D gene is left open where the match is weak. Clone size, where shown, is once, few, many, or a class for clones that have expanded.

>TRBV27|16|TRBJ2-3|TRBD2|-
CASSHALAGGQDTQYF
TGTGCCAGCAGCCACGCCCTAGCGGGGGGGCAGGATACGCAGTATTTT
>TRBV5-4|13|TRBJ1-1|-|once
CASSFPGDTEAFF
TGTGCCAGCAGTTTCCCAGGGGACACTGAAGCTTTCTTT
>TRBV28|13|TRBJ2-7|TRBD1|-
CAIHTSDRQEQYF
TGTGCCATTCATACATCGGACAGGCAAGAGCAGTACTTC
>TRBV30|14|TRBJ2-3|-|-
CAWSVLGWADTQYF
TGTGCCTGGAGTGTACTAGGGTGGGCAGATACGCAGTATTTT
>TRBV5-4|13|TRBJ2-5|-|-
CASTRGLGETQYF
TGTGCCAGCACGAGGGGACTTGGGGAGACCCAGTACTTC
>TRBV10-2|16|TRBJ2-7|TRBD1|-
CASGVSGTGGSYEQYF
TGCGCCAGCGGGGTATCCGGGACAGGGGGCTCTTACGAGCAGTACTTC
>TRBV5-1|17|TRBJ1-5|-|-
CASSPFGGVNGNQPQHF
TGCGCCAGCAGCCCGTTCGGCGGGGTGAACGGCAATCAGCCCCAGCATTTT
>TRBV5-1|16|TRBJ2-1|TRBD2|-
CASSSILAGGRGEQFF
TGCGCCAGCAGCTCCATACTAGCGGGGGGGCGGGGTGAGCAGTTCTTC
>TRBV7-3|19|TRBJ2-3|TRBD2|-
CASSLLATSGGAFTDTQYF
TGTGCCAGCAGCTTATTGGCGACTAGCGGGGGGGCTTTCACAGATACGCAGTATTTT
>TRBV28|14|TRBJ1-2|TRBD1|few
CASSGDRRPGGYTF
TGTGCCAGCAGTGGGGACAGGCGACCGGGTGGCTACACCTTC
>TRBV2|14|TRBJ2-7|-|-
CASSELAGPYEQYF
TGTGCCAGCAGTGAACTAGCAGGACCCTACGAGCAGTACTTC
>TRBV29-1|14|TRBJ2-2|TRBD2|-
CSVVGGANTGELFF
TGCAGCGTTGTGGGAGGGGCGAACACCGGGGAGCTGTTTTTT
>TRBV5-4|15|TRBJ2-3|TRBD1|-
CASSLATGGADTQYF
TGTGCCAGCAGCTTGGCCACAGGGGGCGCAGATACGCAGTATTTT
>TRBV9|14|TRBJ2-1|-|-
CASSVGGAHNEQFF
TGTGCCAGCAGCGTAGGGGGCGCACACAATGAGCAGTTCTTC
>TRBV2|14|TRBJ2-5|-|-
CASRLRDTQETQYF
TGTGCCAGCCGACTCCGGGACACGCAAGAGACCCAGTACTTC
>TRBV28|16|TRBJ1-2|TRBD1|-
CASSLPGQASNYGYTF
TGTGCCAGCAGTCTCCCGGGACAGGCCTCTAACTATGGCTACACCTTC
>TRBV12-1|17|TRBJ1-3|-|-
CASSMNRENSTGNTIYF
TGTGCCAGCAGCATGAACAGGGAAAATTCTACTGGAAACACCATATATTTT
>TRBV28|14|TRBJ2-7|TRBD2|-
CASGPSGRAYEQYF
TGTGCCAGCGGTCCCTCCGGGAGGGCATACGAGCAGTACTTC
>TRBV15|17|TRBJ2-4|TRBD2|-
CATSRDRAGLAKNIQYF
TGTGCCACCAGCAGAGATCGAGCGGGACTAGCCAAAAACATTCAGTACTTC
>TRBV7-8|16|TRBJ2-2|-|-
CASSLGVAVTTGELFF
TGTGCCAGCAGCTTAGGGGTAGCGGTAACCACCGGGGAGCTGTTTTTT
>TRBV4-1|13|TRBJ1-5|-|-
CASSQGADQPQHF
TGCGCCAGCAGCCAAGGGGCAGATCAGCCCCAGCATTTT
>TRBV10-3|16|TRBJ2-4|TRBD2|-
CAISEVSGVAKNIQYF
TGTGCCATCAGTGAGGTTAGCGGGGTAGCCAAAAACATTCAGTACTTC
>TRBV6-5|14|TRBJ2-1|TRBD1|-
CASSRGQVYNEQFF
TGTGCCAGCAGCCGAGGACAGGTTTACAATGAGCAGTTCTTC
>TRBV7-2|14|TRBJ2-2|-|-
CASSLGYAGGELFF
TGTGCCAGCAGCTTAGGCTACGCGGGCGGGGAGCTGTTTTTT
>TRBV6-1|14|TRBJ1-2|-|-
CASSDLRQSYGYTF
TGTGCCAGCAGTGACCTAAGACAGAGCTATGGCTACACCTTC
>TRBV18|14|TRBJ2-7|-|-
CASSLNKQINEQYF
TGTGCCAGCTCACTTAATAAACAGATCAACGAGCAGTACTTC
>TRBV5-6|16|TRBJ2-2|-|-
CASSLGPTGLAGELFF
TGTGCCAGCAGCTTGGGACCTACAGGGTTAGCCGGGGAGCTGTTTTTT
>TRBV7-8|20|TRBJ1-2|-|once
CASSSRSLTVPPQVDYGYTF
TGTGCCAGCAGCTCTAGGAGTCTGACAGTACCGCCGCAGGTCGACTATGGCTACACCTTC
>TRBV2|12|TRBJ1-5|TRBD1|-
CASSGDSQPQHF
TGTGCCAGCAGCGGGGACAGTCAGCCCCAGCATTTT
>TRBV5-8|14|TRBJ1-6|-|-
CASSLEPGRSPLHF
TGTGCCAGCAGCTTGGAACCGGGGAGGTCACCCCTCCACTTT
>TRBV7-2|15|TRBJ1-4|TRBD1|-
CASSLDRGRSEKLFF
TGTGCCAGCAGCTTGGACAGGGGGCGGAGTGAAAAACTGTTTTTT
>TRBV9|15|TRBJ1-6|-|-
CASSVSHSYNSPLHF
TGTGCCAGCAGCGTATCACACTCCTATAATTCACCCCTCCACTTT
>TRBV6-1|17|TRBJ1-1|-|-
CASSGGWAEGVNTEAFF
TGTGCCAGCAGTGGGGGGTGGGCGGAGGGAGTTAACACTGAAGCTTTCTTT
>TRBV5-6|16|TRBJ1-2|TRBD1|-
CASSLIPGQGNYGYTF
TGTGCCAGCAGCTTAATTCCGGGACAGGGGAACTATGGCTACACCTTC
>TRBV15|16|TRBJ2-7|-|-
CATSRDRGRSSYEQYF
TGTGCCACCAGCAGAGATAGGGGAAGGAGCTCCTACGAGCAGTACTTC
>TRBV5-1|14|TRBJ2-5|-|-
CASSLDRPQETQYF
TGCGCCAGCAGCTTGGACAGGCCTCAAGAGACCCAGTACTTC
>TRBV7-9|15|TRBJ2-3|TRBD1|-
CASSWTGATTDTQYF
TGTGCCAGCAGCTGGACAGGGGCAACCACAGATACGCAGTATTTT
>TRBV4-1|15|TRBJ1-4|TRBD1|-
CASSWTGGGDEKLFF
TGCGCCAGCAGCTGGACAGGGGGTGGTGATGAAAAACTGTTTTTT
>TRBV4-1|16|TRBJ2-7|-|-
CASSQDPQGGKDEQYF
TGCGCCAGCAGCCAAGATCCGCAGGGGGGTAAGGACGAGCAGTACTTC
>TRBV19|14|TRBJ1-1|TRBD1|-
CASSRTGTNTEAFF
TGTGCCAGTAGCCGGACAGGGACGAACACTGAAGCTTTCTTT
>TRBV10-2|14|TRBJ1-1|-|few
CASTLTVMNTEAFF
TGCGCCAGCACCCTGACAGTGATGAACACTGAAGCTTTCTTT
>TRBV5-4|15|TRBJ2-3|TRBD2|-
CASSLGGGRADTQYF
TGTGCCAGCAGCCTAGGCGGGGGAAGGGCAGATACGCAGTATTTT
>TRBV11-2|13|TRBJ2-5|-|-
CASSFTGQETQYF
TGTGCCAGCAGCTTTACAGGGCAAGAGACCCAGTACTTC
>TRBV9|15|TRBJ1-1|-|few
CASSPLPGEGGGAFF
TGTGCCAGCAGCCCACTCCCTGGGGAGGGTGGAGGAGCTTTCTTT
>TRBV5-4|15|TRBJ1-1|-|-
CASSLGNLQVTEAFF
TGTGCCAGCAGCTTGGGTAACCTACAGGTCACTGAAGCTTTCTTT
>TRBV4-1|13|TRBJ2-7|-|-
CASSHLPRHEQYF
TGCGCCAGCAGCCACCTACCCAGACATGAGCAGTACTTC
>TRBV29-1|14|TRBJ1-1|-|-
CSAAHTGQGTEAFF
TGCAGCGCTGCGCACACAGGGCAGGGCACTGAAGCTTTCTTT
>TRBV29-1|12|TRBJ1-2|-|-
CSVDQGLDGYTF
TGCAGCGTTGACCAGGGGCTGGATGGCTACACCTTC
>TRBV21-1|14|TRBJ2-3|-|-
CASITGTGSDTQYF
TGTGCCAGCATCACCGGGACAGGGTCCGATACGCAGTATTTT
>TRBV6-5|14|TRBJ1-6|-|few
CASSYRDTGSPLHF
TGTGCCAGCAGTTACCGGGACACGGGTTCACCCCTCCACTTT
>TRBV7-8|15|TRBJ1-5|TRBD1|once
CASSSGQGLIQPQHF
TGTGCCAGCAGCTCCGGACAGGGTCTGATACAGCCCCAGCATTTT
>TRBV27|15|TRBJ2-7|-|once
CASRPAPRTPGEQYF
TGTGCCAGCAGGCCCGCCCCCAGGACACCGGGCGAGCAGTACTTC